The T cell receptor (beta chain) described here comes from a study of cytomegalovirus exposure and HLA in healthy donors. PCR amplification relied on 60 Vbeta primers (plus 13 Jbeta primers). This table comes from immunoSEQ multiplex PCR, and its TCRdb copy is limited to in-frame clones, with some not included. The table records roughly 100,000 clones, around 80% of them present only once. The V gene lost 0 bases and the J gene lost 0 bases, with 6 bases spanning the gap. This CDR3 comprises 15 residues. Source material: PBMCs. The V and J genes are TRBV5-3 and TRBJ2-2; D is possibly TRBD2 (5 bases). TRBV5-3 qualifies as an ORF whose function is uncertain. The receptor's source is a male donor in good health and CMV-seronegative. The CDR3 loop is CARSLELANTGELFF. CDR3 DNA: TGTGCCAGAAGCTTGGAACTAGCGAACACCGGGGAGCTGTTTTTT.